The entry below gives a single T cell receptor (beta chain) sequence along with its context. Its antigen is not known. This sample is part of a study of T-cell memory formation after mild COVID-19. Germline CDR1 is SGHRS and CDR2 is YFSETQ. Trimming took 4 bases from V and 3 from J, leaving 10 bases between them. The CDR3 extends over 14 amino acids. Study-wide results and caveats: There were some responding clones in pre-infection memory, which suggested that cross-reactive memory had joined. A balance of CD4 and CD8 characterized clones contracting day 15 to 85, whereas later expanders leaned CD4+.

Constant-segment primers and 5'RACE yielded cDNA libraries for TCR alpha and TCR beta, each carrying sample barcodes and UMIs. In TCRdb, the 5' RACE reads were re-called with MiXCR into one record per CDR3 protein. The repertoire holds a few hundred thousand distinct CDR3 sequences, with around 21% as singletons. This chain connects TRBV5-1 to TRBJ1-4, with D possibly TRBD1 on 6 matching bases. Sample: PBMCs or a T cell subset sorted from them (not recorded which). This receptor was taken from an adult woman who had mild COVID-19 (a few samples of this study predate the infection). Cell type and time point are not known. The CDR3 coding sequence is TGCGCCAGCAGCGACAGGCGGTCTAATGAAAAACTGTTTTTT. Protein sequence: CASSDRRSNEKLFF.